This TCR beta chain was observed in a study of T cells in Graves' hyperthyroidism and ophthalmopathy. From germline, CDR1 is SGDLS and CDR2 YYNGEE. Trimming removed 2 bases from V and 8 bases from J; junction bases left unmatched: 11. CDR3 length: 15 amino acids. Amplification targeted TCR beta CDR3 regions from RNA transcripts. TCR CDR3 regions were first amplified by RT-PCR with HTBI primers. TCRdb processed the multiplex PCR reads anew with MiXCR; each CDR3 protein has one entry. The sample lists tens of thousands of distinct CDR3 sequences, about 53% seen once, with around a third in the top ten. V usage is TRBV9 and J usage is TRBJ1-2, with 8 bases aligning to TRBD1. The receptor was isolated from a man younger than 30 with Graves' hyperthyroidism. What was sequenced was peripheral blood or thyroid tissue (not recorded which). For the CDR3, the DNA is TGTGCCAGCAGCGTCGGACAGGGCGACGCTGACGGCTACACCTTC. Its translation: CASSVGQGDADGYTF.